Included here is one T cell receptor beta chain sequence, with context. Germline V gene lookup returns CDR1 SGHTA and CDR2 FQGNSA. CDR3 length: 14 amino acids. The V end was cut by 8 bases, the J end by 1 base, with 14 bases between. This entry comes from a study of control samples from healthy donors and cancer patients. Here immunoSEQ multiplex PCR was the method, and the copy in TCRdb shows in-frame clones only, minus some. The sample includes 90,000 to 150,000 clones, around nine tenths of them seen just once. The sample was blood. The clonotype originates from a man aged 30 to 45 in good health. The chain employs TRBV7-2 and TRBJ2-5, with D perhaps assigned TRBD1 or TRBD2 (6 bases each). Written as DNA, the CDR3 is TGTGCCAGCGCTCTAAGGGGGGTCCAAGAGACCCAGTACTTC. Translated: CASALRGVQETQYF. The entire variable domain, with the rest obtained from reference TRBV7-2 and TRBJ2-5, is as follows: GAGVSQSPSNKVTEKGKDVELRCDPISGHTALYWYRQSLGQGLEFLIYFQGNSAPDKSGLPSDRFSAERTGGSVSTLTIQRTQQEDSAVYLCASALRGVQETQYFGPGTRLLVL.